Below, 21 T cell receptor beta chains from the same sample are listed, as sequenced in a study of OX40 agonist ivuxolimab in advanced cancers. Libraries were prepared by immunoSEQ multiplex PCR; TCRdb keeps only in-frame clonotypes and omits some of them. The sample lists 40,000 to 50,000 clones, about 88% seen once, with roughly 12% in the top ten. Here the sequenced sample was CD4+ or CD8+ T cells sorted from blood, taken in a trial of the OX40 agonist ivuxolimab. These TCRs come from an adult with an advanced solid tumor such as melanoma, head and neck, liver or kidney cancer.

The genes are TRBV28 and TRBJ1-4, with D uncertain. CDR1 MDHEN and CDR2 SYDVKM come from the germline V gene. The CDR3 length is 14 residues. Trimming took off 0 bases at V and 9 bases at J, with 11 bases between the two ends. CDR3: CASSLWREQQKLFF. Written as DNA, the CDR3 is TGTGCCAGCAGTTTATGGAGGGAACAGCAAAAACTGTTTTTT.

This rearrangement joins TRBV19 to TRBJ1-4, with unresolved D. This CDR3 region has 13 residues. Trimming cost V 4 bases and J 8 bases, with 11 bases left between them. Germline V gives CDR1 LNHDA, CDR2 SQIVND (reference sequence). The CDR3 reads CASSKGRREKLFF. The CDR3 DNA sequence: TGTGCCAGTAGTAAGGGCAGAAGGGAAAAACTGTTTTTT.

This sequence joins TRBV10-1 and TRBJ2-7; tentative D call: TRBD1 (8 bases). There are 16 residues in the CDR3. Germline values: CDR1 WNHNN, CDR2 SYGVQD (reference sequence). Deletions cut 8 bases from V and 0 bases from J, with 20 bases between. The CDR3: CASRAGRTGTSYEQYF. The DNA of the CDR3 is TGCGCCAGCCGCGCCGGGAGGACAGGGACCTCCTACGAGCAGTACTTC.

V gene TRBV5-1 combines with J gene TRBJ1-1; D ambiguous. V was pared by 0 bases and J by 0 bases, with 6 bases between. The length of the CDR3 is 14 residues. Germline CDR1 SGHRS, CDR2 YFSETQ. The CDR3 region is CASSLASMNTEAFF. CDR3 bases: TGCGCCAGCAGCTTGGCCAGTATGAACACTGAAGCTTTCTTT.

This chain connects TRBV29-1 to TRBJ2-2, with D unclear. The CDR3 totals 11 residues. Trimming took off 3 bases at V and 3 bases at J, with 2 bases between the two ends. Per germline, CDR1 SQVTM and CDR2 ANQGSEA. This CDR3 is CSVEDTGELFF. As DNA, the CDR3 is TGCAGCGTTGAGGACACCGGGGAGCTGTTTTTT.

This chain uses TRBV7-9 with TRBJ1-2; no firm D call. CDR1 SEHNR and CDR2 FQNEAQ come from the germline V gene (reference sequence). Trimming took 3 bases from V and 6 from J, leaving 11 bases between them. CDR3 length equals 13 residues. The CDR3: CASSLSGIDGYTF. In DNA, the CDR3 is TGTGCCAGCAGCTTGTCTGGCATAGATGGCTACACCTTC.

This chain uses TRBV7-9 with TRBJ2-7; 9 nucleotides match TRBD2. CDR1 and CDR2 (germline): SEHNR, FQNEAQ (reference sequence). CDR3 length: 16 amino acids. With 4 bases clipped from V and 4 bases from J, the junction kept 11 bases outside the gene matches. CDR3 sequence: CASSSVASGGIYEQYF. CDR3 DNA sequence: TGTGCCAGCAGCTCCGTTGCGAGCGGGGGGATATACGAGCAGTACTTC.

J is TRBJ1-1 and V is TRBV27; D unclear. The V gene's germline CDR1 is MNHEY and CDR2 SMNVEV (reference sequence). The CDR3 runs to 13 residues. Trimming left V 3 bases short and J 4 bases short, with 9 bases between. The CDR3: CASSFATGTEAFF. The CDR3 nucleotides are TGTGCCAGCAGTTTTGCCACGGGCACTGAAGCTTTCTTT.

The V call is TRBV27, the J call TRBJ2-3, with D perhaps TRBD2 (5 bases). Germline CDR1 is MNHEY and CDR2 is SMNVEV (reference sequence). The length of the CDR3 is 16 residues. V was cut by 7 bases and J by 0 bases, with 17 bases left in between. The CDR3 coding sequence is TGTGCCAGCATCCCCCTAGGGAGCGCTAGCACAGATACGCAGTATTTT. Protein sequence: CASIPLGSASTDTQYF.

J is TRBJ2-7 and V is TRBV4-1, with 10 bases fitting TRBD2. Trimming removed 0 bases from V and 2 bases from J; junction bases left unmatched: 1. Germline values: CDR1 MGHRA, CDR2 YSYEKL. This CDR3 is 15 amino acids long. The CDR3 sequence is CASSQELAGAYEQYF. DNA for the CDR3: TGCGCCAGCAGCCAAGAGCTAGCGGGAGCCTACGAGCAGTACTTC.

The J gene is TRBJ2-5, the V gene TRBV7-9, with D possibly being TRBD1 or TRBD2 (5 bases each). Trimming removed 9 bases from V and 2 bases from J, with 16 bases in between. Germline V gives CDR1 SEHNR, CDR2 FQNEAQ (reference sequence). This CDR3 contains 14 residues. Here the CDR3 reads CASQPPGRQETQYF. CDR3 DNA: TGTGCCAGTCAACCCCCGGGGCGGCAAGAGACCCAGTACTTC.

V usage is TRBV7-6 and J usage is TRBJ2-7; D not resolved. CDR3 size: 12 residues. Deletions cut 5 bases from V and 6 bases from J, with 11 bases between. The V gene's germline CDR1 is SGHVS and CDR2 FNYEAQ. The CDR3 sequence: CASSPMGGEQYF. For the CDR3, the DNA is TGTGCCAGCAGCCCCATGGGCGGCGAGCAGTACTTC.

V usage is TRBV4-1 and J usage is TRBJ2-7, with 9 positions matching TRBD2. The CDR3 loop spans 16 amino acids. Germline V CDR1 and CDR2: MGHRA, YSYEKL. V lost 3 bases to trimming and J lost 3 bases; unmatched junction nucleotides: 9. Here the CDR3 DNA reads TGCGCCAGCAGCCAGTACCCCTCAGCGGGGGGCTACGAGCAGTACTTC. Protein product: CASSQYPSAGGYEQYF.

By sample share, this clone is medium-sized. The V call is TRBV15, the J call TRBJ2-5, with D perhaps assigned TRBD1 or TRBD2 (5 bases each). V gave up 0 bases and J gave up 5 bases, with 13 bases separating them. The CDR3 contains 15 residues. Per germline, CDR1 LNHNV and CDR2 YYDKDF (reference sequence). The CDR3 loop reads CATSRDLNGAETQYF. As DNA, the CDR3 is TGTGCCACCAGCAGAGATCTCAACGGGGCGGAGACCCAGTACTTC.

This clone was counted only a few times. The chain links TRBV7-8 to TRBJ1-6; 7 nucleotides line up with TRBD1. Germline trimming cut 1 base from V and 10 bases from J; bases unmatched to any gene: 10. CDR3 length: 16 amino acids. Germline V gene data show CDR1 as SGHVS and CDR2 as FQNEAQ. CDR3 bases: TGTGCCAGCAGCTTAGGAAGCACAGGGGTAGGATCACCCCTCCACTTT. Encoded protein: CASSLGSTGVGSPLHF.

The CDR3 reads CASSKAAWGGNYGYTF. The CDR3 nucleotides read TGTGCCAGCAGCAAAGCCGCCTGGGGAGGGAACTATGGCTACACCTTC. The genes are TRBV21-1 and TRBJ1-2. TRBV21-1 is recorded as a pseudogene. The CDR3 has 16 residues.

This clone was recorded a few times. J is TRBJ1-6 and V is TRBV19, with a weak D call TRBD1 (5 bases). Germline CDR1 and CDR2: LNHDA and SQIVND (reference sequence). Trimming took 5 bases from V and 4 from J, leaving 6 bases between them. The CDR3 has 13 amino acids. The CDR3 DNA sequence: TGTGCCAGTAGTGACAGATATAATTCACCCCTCCACTTT. As protein: CASSDRYNSPLHF. Full variable domain (remainder filled in from reference TRBV19 and TRBJ1-6): DGGITQSPKYLFRKEGQNVTLSCEQNLNHDAMYWYRQDPGQGLRLIYYSQIVNDFQKGDIAEGYSVSREKKESFPLTVTSAQKNPTAFYLCASSDRYNSPLHFGNGTRLTVT.

The chain carries TRBV16 and TRBJ1-2, with D possibly matching TRBD1 (5 bases). Trimming removed 2 bases at V and 8 bases at J, with 9 bases between. Germline CDR1 KGHSY, CDR2 FQNENV. The CDR3 runs 12 residues. In DNA form, the CDR3 reads TGTGCCAGCAGCCAAACCGACAGAGGCTACACCTTC. Amino acid sequence: CASSQTDRGYTF.

The chain employs TRBV28 and TRBJ2-7; no definite D call. The CDR3 consists of 12 residues. Looked up from germline, CDR1 is MDHEN and CDR2 is SYDVKM. The V gene lost 6 bases and the J gene lost 3 bases, with 9 bases spanning the gap. Here the CDR3 reads CASSPSYYEQYF. The CDR3 DNA sequence: TGTGCCAGCAGCCCCTCCTACTACGAGCAGTACTTC.

The chain combines TRBV5-4 with TRBJ1-5; D call uncertain. The length of the CDR3 is 13 residues. Trimming left V 1 base short and J 0 bases short, with 2 bases between. Germline values: CDR1 SGHNT, CDR2 YYREEE (reference sequence). CDR3 amino acids: CASSLNSNQPQHF. For the CDR3, the DNA is TGTGCCAGCAGCTTGAATAGCAATCAGCCCCAGCATTTT. Looking up the rest from reference TRBV5-4 and TRBJ1-5 gives the full variable domain: ETGVTQSPTHLIKTRGQQVTLRCSSQSGHNTVSWYQQALGQGPQFIFQYYREEENGRGNFPPRFSGLQFPNYSSELNVNALELDDSALYLCASSLNSNQPQHFGDGTRLSIL.

The rearrangement uses TRBV9 and TRBJ2-3, with TRBD2 identical over 10 bases. Germline V gene lookup returns CDR1 SGDLS and CDR2 YYNGEE. J was trimmed by 2 bases and V by 1 base; bases with no gene match: 7. The CDR3 runs to 17 residues. CDR3 in amino acids: CASSVRPSGSVTDTQYF. As DNA, the CDR3 is TGTGCCAGCAGCGTACGGCCTAGCGGGAGTGTCACAGATACGCAGTATTTT.